These 20 T cell receptor beta chains were sequenced from one sample in a study of blood T cell repertoires in COVID-19. Clones were read by immunoSEQ multiplex PCR, and TCRdb kept only the in-frame ones, dropping some. Of tens of thousands of clones listed, roughly 84% are singletons. Sample: peripheral blood. The receptors were sampled from a man in his 60s with acute or convalescent COVID-19.

V and J are TRBV7-9 and TRBJ1-6; weak D call: TRBD1 (6 bases). Trimming cost V 5 bases and J 7 bases, with 12 bases left between them. Germline CDR1 and CDR2: SEHNR and FQNEAQ (reference sequence). CDR3 length equals 14 residues. The CDR3: CASSATGDNSPLHF. The DNA for the CDR3 is TGTGCCAGCAGCGCGACAGGAGACAATTCACCCCTCCACTTT.

This clone has only a few counts. CDR3 DNA: TGTGCCAGCAGTTACCTGCCCGGGACAGGGGATCAGCCCCAGCATTTT. Amino acid sequence: CASSYLPGTGDQPQHF. This rearrangement joins TRBV6-2 or TRBV6-3 to TRBJ1-5, with 10 bases aligning to TRBD1. J gave up 5 bases and V 2 bases, and 6 bases lay outside the gene matches. The CDR3 totals 16 residues. The germline CDR1 and CDR2 sequences are MNHEY and SVGEGT.

This clone showed up just once. The chain joins TRBV5-5 to TRBJ2-6; 13 bases agree with TRBD2. The CDR3 spans 20 residues. V gave up 3 bases and J gave up 3 bases; unmatched junction bases: 12. The germline gives CDR1 SGHKS, CDR2 YYEKEE (reference sequence). CDR3 region: CASSSRTSGGALSGANVLTF. The CDR3 DNA reads as TGTGCCAGCAGCTCGAGAACTAGCGGGGGGGCCTTGAGTGGGGCCAACGTCCTGACTTTC.

This clone was seen a single time. The chain has TRBV27 and TRBJ1-1, with D perhaps matching TRBD1 (6 bases). This CDR3 contains 15 residues. Trimming shortened V by 6 bases and J by 1 base, and 15 bases separated the two germline ends. From germline, CDR1 is MNHEY and CDR2 SMNVEV (reference sequence). The CDR3: CASSRSGVSNTEAFF. The CDR3 DNA reads TGTGCCAGCAGCCGATCAGGGGTTTCGAACACTGAAGCTTTCTTT.

This clone appeared a few times. The V gene is TRBV7-2, the J gene TRBJ1-6, with D perhaps matching TRBD1 (6 bases). CDR3 length: 17 residues. The V end was cut by 5 bases, the J end by 0 bases, with 14 bases between. Germline values: CDR1 SGHTA, CDR2 FQGNSA. The CDR3 bases are TGTGCCAGCAGCGCCCGGGACACCGGCTCCTATAATTCACCCCTCCACTTT. It yields the protein CASSARDTGSYNSPLHF.

This rearrangement joins TRBV2 to TRBJ1-5, with TRBD1 matching 9 bases. Germline CDR1 SNHLY, CDR2 FYNNEI. The CDR3 covers 14 residues. J was trimmed by 5 bases and V by 4 bases; bases with no gene match: 3. The CDR3 nucleotides are TGTGCCAGCAGTGCTTACAGGGGGCATCAGCCCCAGCATTTT. It is translated as CASSAYRGHQPQHF.

This clone was seen a handful of times. The chain combines TRBV6-2 or TRBV6-3 with TRBJ1-5, with a possible D match to TRBD1 (5 bases). The CDR3 covers 13 residues. Per the germline V gene, CDR1 is MNHEY and CDR2 is SVGEGT. V lost 4 bases and J 5 bases, leaving 9 bases between the germline ends. CDR3: CASSFRADQPQHF. CDR3 nucleotides: TGTGCCAGCAGTTTCAGGGCCGATCAGCCCCAGCATTTT.

The chain joins TRBV4-2 to TRBJ2-7; 12 nucleotides align to TRBD2. Germline lookup yields CDR1 LGHNA and CDR2 YNFKEQ. This CDR3 region has 18 residues. V lost 4 bases to trimming and J lost 0 bases; unmatched junction nucleotides: 10. CDR3 nucleotides: TGTGCCAGCAGCCCTCTTGCCTTGACTAGCGGGGGCTCCTACGAGCAGTACTTC. Amino acids: CASSPLALTSGGSYEQYF.

The J gene is TRBJ1-2, the V gene TRBV2; D unresolved. From germline, CDR1 is SNHLY and CDR2 FYNNEI. CDR3 length: 13 amino acids. Between the trimmed V and J ends, which lost 6 bases and 4 bases, there was a span of 12 bases. CDR3 region: CASSPSEGYGYTF. CDR3 DNA sequence: TGTGCCAGCAGCCCATCGGAGGGCTATGGCTACACCTTC.

This chain links TRBV6-2 or TRBV6-3 with TRBJ2-4; perhaps TRBD2 as D (5 bases). CDR1 is MNHEY and CDR2 is SVGEGT in the germline V gene. The CDR3 runs to 17 residues. V dropped 0 bases and J dropped 4 bases, with 16 bases sitting between them. The chain's CDR3 is CASSYSPGGRGKNIQYF. The CDR3 DNA reads TGTGCCAGCAGTTACTCCCCCGGAGGCCGTGGGAAAAACATTCAGTACTTC.

The chain couples TRBV2 to TRBJ2-1, with 14 positions matching TRBD2. Germline assignment: CDR1 SNHLY and CDR2 FYNNEI. This CDR3 has 17 residues. Unmatched junction bases numbered 11, after V lost 6 bases and J lost 7 bases. In DNA form, the CDR3 reads TGTGCCAGCAGCTCCAGACTAGCGGGGGGGCAAGGGAATGAGCAGTTCTTC. Residues: CASSSRLAGGQGNEQFF.

This clone has only one observation. V usage is TRBV7-2 and J usage is TRBJ2-3; the match to TRBD2 covers 12 bases. Per the germline V gene, CDR1 is SGHTA and CDR2 is FQGNSA. V was pared by 3 bases and J by 14 bases, with 9 bases of the junction left unmatched. The CDR3 has 14 residues. The CDR3 protein is CASSLGPSGGAGYF. The CDR3 DNA is TGTGCCAGCAGCTTGGGTCCTAGCGGGGGGGCCGGGTATTTT.

V and J are TRBV30 and TRBJ2-3; D possibly corresponds to TRBD1 (6 bases). The length of the CDR3 is 15 residues. Germline V gene data show CDR1 as GTSNPN and CDR2 as SVGIG (reference sequence). V gave up 3 bases and J gave up 2 bases, with 15 bases separating them. The CDR3 is CAWRSWTALTDTQYF. In DNA, the CDR3 is TGTGCCTGGAGGTCATGGACAGCCCTCACAGATACGCAGTATTTT.

V usage is TRBV28 and J usage is TRBJ1-2; D ambiguous. The CDR3 has 17 amino acids. CDR1 MDHEN and CDR2 SYDVKM come from the germline V gene. Trimming cost V 6 bases and J 4 bases, with 24 bases left between them. For the CDR3, the DNA is TGTGCCAGCAGCCTACCTTACCCGGGAACTAGCGTCTATGGCTACACCTTC. This gives the protein CASSLPYPGTSVYGYTF.

The V and J genes are TRBV3-1 (or the pseudogene TRBV3-2) and TRBJ1-2; TRBD1 aligns across 9 bases. The germline CDR1 and CDR2 sequences are LGHDT and YNNKEL (reference sequence). This CDR3 contains 18 residues. Germline trimming cut 0 bases from V and 8 bases from J; bases unmatched to any gene: 16. In DNA, the CDR3 is TGTGCCAGCAGCCAAGAAAGCGGGACAGGGAAAATCACGGGAGGCTACACCTTC. Protein sequence: CASSQESGTGKITGGYTF.

The rearrangement joins TRBV7-2 to TRBJ1-1; 7 bases align to TRBD1. In germline, CDR1 is SGHTA, CDR2 FQGNSA. The V gene end was trimmed by 5 bases and the J gene end by 4 bases; junction bases not matched to a gene: 7. The CDR3 consists of 14 residues. The CDR3: CASSGMTGTTEAFF. The CDR3 DNA reads as TGTGCCAGCAGCGGGATGACAGGGACCACTGAAGCTTTCTTT.

The chain has TRBV30 and TRBJ1-5; D possibly corresponds to TRBD1 (6 bases). The CDR3 runs to 13 residues. The germline gives CDR1 GTSNPN, CDR2 SVGIG (reference sequence). The V gene lost 2 bases and the J gene lost 5 bases, with 10 bases spanning the gap. For the CDR3, the DNA is TGTGCCTGGAGTTCGGGGGGCGATCAGCCCCAGCATTTT. Its protein is CAWSSGGDQPQHF.

V and J are TRBV28 and TRBJ1-1, with TRBD1 as a possible D gene (5 bases). Between the trimmed V and J ends, which lost 6 bases and 0 bases, there was a span of 17 bases. This CDR3 is built from 16 residues. Germline-derived CDR1 and CDR2 are MDHEN and SYDVKM. CDR3 region: CASRRRQRSMNTEAFF. The CDR3, as DNA: TGTGCCAGCAGACGTCGACAGCGAAGTATGAACACTGAAGCTTTCTTT.

The chain employs TRBV27 and TRBJ1-1; D uncertain. Germline CDR1 reads MNHEY; CDR2 reads SMNVEV (reference sequence). The CDR3 runs to 13 residues. Trimming pared 2 bases from V and 8 bases from J, leaving 12 bases between. CDR3: CASSLKQYHEAFF. The CDR3 bases are TGTGCCAGCAGTTTAAAACAGTATCACGAAGCTTTCTTT.

This clone is a singleton in its sample. The gene calls are TRBV3-1 (or the pseudogene TRBV3-2) and TRBJ2-3; 14 bases align to TRBD2. The germline gives CDR1 LGHDT, CDR2 YNNKEL (reference sequence). V lost 4 bases to trimming and J lost 5 bases; unmatched junction nucleotides: 8. This CDR3 has 17 residues. The CDR3 loop reads CASSLRGTSGGQDTQYF. The CDR3 coding sequence is TGTGCCAGCAGCCTACGCGGGACTAGCGGGGGCCAAGATACGCAGTATTTT.